The 8 T cell receptor beta chains in this list originate from one sample, sequenced in a study of T cell responses to AZD1222 COVID-19 vaccine. Clones were sequenced by immunoSEQ multiplex PCR, and TCRdb holds only the in-frame ones, with some missing. The sample records some 180,000 clones, 80% to 95% being singletons. The specimen was peripheral blood, collected on day 0 of AZD1222 vaccination. The receptors stem from an adult in good health.

V is TRBV21-1 and J is TRBJ2-5; TRBD2, the table's D call, lacks a check against the DNA. TRBV21-1 is annotated as a pseudogene. The CDR3 loop spans 17 amino acids. The CDR3 here is CASSKRERWGVQETQYF. In DNA form, the CDR3 reads TGTGCCAGCAGCAAAAGGGAAAGGTGGGGGGTCCAAGAGACCCAGTACTTC.

The genes are TRBV6-2 or TRBV6-3 and TRBJ1-1; a weak D match, TRBD1 (6 bases). This CDR3 is built from 13 residues. CDR1 and CDR2 from the germline V gene are MNHEY and SVGEGT. With 2 bases removed from V and 5 bases from J, the gap between germline ends came to 9 bases. Here the CDR3 reads CASSYGGGTEAFF. For the CDR3, the DNA is TGTGCCAGCAGTTACGGGGGCGGAACTGAAGCTTTCTTT.

The chain combines TRBV3-1 (or the pseudogene TRBV3-2) with TRBJ2-5, with a tentative D call TRBD1 (5 bases). The CDR3 loop spans 15 amino acids. Trimming left V 4 bases short and J 4 bases short, with 16 bases between. Germline V gives CDR1 LGHDT, CDR2 YNNKEL (reference sequence). The CDR3 sequence is CASSPKPVRGETQYF. The CDR3 nucleotides are TGTGCCAGCAGCCCCAAACCAGTAAGGGGAGAGACCCAGTACTTC.

This chain links TRBV5-4 with TRBJ1-1, with D unresolved. Germline V gives CDR1 SGHNT, CDR2 YYREEE (reference sequence). The CDR3 runs to 12 residues. Trimming took off 4 bases at V and 5 bases at J, with 9 bases between the two ends. The CDR3 loop is CASSPGGTEAFF. Written as DNA, the CDR3 is TGTGCCAGCAGCCCGGGCGGGACTGAAGCTTTCTTT.

This clone was counted a single time. The genes are TRBV29-1 and TRBJ1-1; D remains unclear. Germline V gene data show CDR1 as SQVTM and CDR2 as ANQGSEA. Trimming took off 5 bases at V and 6 bases at J, with 10 bases between the two ends. CDR3 length: 11 residues. CDR3 sequence reads: CSVYSRPEAFF. The CDR3 DNA reads as TGCAGCGTTTACAGTAGACCTGAAGCTTTCTTT.

This chain joins TRBV7-9 and TRBJ1-2; 7 positions match TRBD1. Germline V gene sequence: CDR1 SEHNR, CDR2 FQNEAQ (reference sequence). J gave up 4 bases and V 1 base, and 6 bases lay outside the gene matches. The CDR3 is made up of 15 amino acids. DNA for the CDR3: TGTGCCAGCAGCTTAGGGGACAGCAAGTTCTATGGCTACACCTTC. The encoded protein is CASSLGDSKFYGYTF.

The rearrangement joins TRBV18 to TRBJ1-4, with D possibly matching TRBD1 (5 bases). CDR3 length: 15 residues. The germline CDR1 and CDR2 sequences are KGHSH and LQKENI. Trimming took 2 bases from V and 10 from J, leaving 17 bases between them. The CDR3 reads CASSPTGQGAGKLFF. The CDR3 coding sequence is TGTGCCAGCTCACCAACCGGGCAAGGGGCAGGAAAACTGTTTTTT.

This chain connects TRBV5-1 to TRBJ1-1; TRBD1 agrees at 9 bases. Germline CDR1 reads SGHRS; CDR2 reads YFSETQ. The V and J ends lost 2 bases and 4 bases, in that order; junction bases with no gene match: 3. This CDR3 is built from 14 residues. Here the CDR3 DNA reads TGCGCCAGCAGCTTACAGGGGGCAGGCACTGAAGCTTTCTTT. Protein product: CASSLQGAGTEAFF.